Below, 8 T cell receptor beta chains from the same sample are listed, as sequenced in a study of blood T cell repertoires in COVID-19. Data came from immunoSEQ multiplex PCR; TCRdb stores just in-frame clones and leaves some out. The sample includes 100,000 or so clones, about 85% of them seen just once. Sequenced input: peripheral blood. These receptors originate from a woman between 65 and 79 years old with active or convalescent COVID-19.

The rearrangement joins TRBV7-2 to TRBJ2-1; 8 bases are a match to TRBD1. The germline CDR1 and CDR2 sequences are SGHTA and FQGNSA. V lost 6 bases to trimming and J lost 4 bases; unmatched junction nucleotides: 8. This CDR3 spans 15 amino acids. CDR3 residues: CASRKEQGGYNEQFF. The CDR3 nucleotides are TGTGCCAGCAGGAAAGAACAGGGGGGTTACAATGAGCAGTTCTTC.

This clone showed up just once. The chain links TRBV5-1 to TRBJ2-7; possibly TRBD1 for D (5 bases). CDR3 length: 14 amino acids. V lost 0 bases to trimming and J lost 7 bases, with 14 bases between them. Germline lookup yields CDR1 SGHRS and CDR2 YFSETQ. The CDR3 region is CASSLASQGVEQYF. Written as DNA, the CDR3 is TGCGCCAGCAGCTTGGCCTCTCAAGGGGTAGAGCAGTACTTC.

V usage is TRBV5-1 and J usage is TRBJ1-1; possible D gene TRBD1, 6 bases. CDR3 length equals 14 residues. From germline, CDR1 is SGHRS and CDR2 YFSETQ. V lost 6 bases, J lost 2 bases, and 14 bases lay in between. The CDR3 sequence: CASTLRDTNTEAFF. CDR3 coding DNA: TGCGCCAGCACCCTCCGGGACACCAACACTGAAGCTTTCTTT.

The gene calls are TRBV2 and TRBJ1-2; D gene unclear. Germline CDR1 and CDR2: SNHLY and FYNNEI. This CDR3 region has 13 residues. Trimming shortened V by 9 bases and J by 2 bases, and 13 bases separated the two germline ends. CDR3 sequence reads: CARTDPGNYGYTF. The CDR3 bases are TGTGCCAGAACAGATCCGGGGAACTATGGCTACACCTTC.

The chain combines TRBV4-1 with TRBJ1-6; TRBD1 agrees at 11 bases. The V segment lost 0 bases and the J segment 10 bases; nucleotides outside the gene matches: 8. The CDR3 loop spans 17 amino acids. Germline CDR1 MGHRA, CDR2 YSYEKL. The CDR3 reads CASSQDVGTGGRSPLHF. DNA of the CDR3: TGCGCCAGCAGCCAAGATGTTGGGACAGGGGGTCGGTCACCCCTCCACTTT.

The rearrangement uses TRBV18 and TRBJ2-7; TRBD1 aligns across 9 bases. Germline V gene sequence: CDR1 KGHSH, CDR2 LQKENI. After removal of 1 base from V and 3 bases from J, the junction contained 16 bases not matched to a gene. CDR3 size: 19 residues. The CDR3 loop is CASSPLPQPGQGYYYEQYF. DNA of the CDR3: TGTGCCAGCTCACCACTTCCTCAACCGGGACAGGGATATTACTACGAGCAGTACTTC.

The rearrangement links TRBV7-2 to TRBJ2-7; 7 bases are shared with TRBD2. This CDR3 is 15 amino acids long. The germline V gene encodes CDR1 SGHTA and CDR2 FQGNSA. After removal of 3 bases from V and 2 bases from J, the junction contained 7 bases not matched to a gene. CDR3 region: CASSLDSRGAYEQYF. The CDR3 nucleotides are TGTGCCAGCAGCTTGGATAGTCGGGGGGCCTACGAGCAGTACTTC.

The rearrangement joins TRBV28 to TRBJ1-1; D may be TRBD1 (6 bases). V lost 6 bases, J lost 4 bases, and 15 bases lay in between. This CDR3 region has 14 residues. Germline-derived CDR1 and CDR2 are MDHEN and SYDVKM. CDR3 region: CASRIRGGRTEAFF. CDR3 nucleotides: TGTGCCAGCAGGATTAGGGGGGGCCGCACTGAAGCTTTCTTT.